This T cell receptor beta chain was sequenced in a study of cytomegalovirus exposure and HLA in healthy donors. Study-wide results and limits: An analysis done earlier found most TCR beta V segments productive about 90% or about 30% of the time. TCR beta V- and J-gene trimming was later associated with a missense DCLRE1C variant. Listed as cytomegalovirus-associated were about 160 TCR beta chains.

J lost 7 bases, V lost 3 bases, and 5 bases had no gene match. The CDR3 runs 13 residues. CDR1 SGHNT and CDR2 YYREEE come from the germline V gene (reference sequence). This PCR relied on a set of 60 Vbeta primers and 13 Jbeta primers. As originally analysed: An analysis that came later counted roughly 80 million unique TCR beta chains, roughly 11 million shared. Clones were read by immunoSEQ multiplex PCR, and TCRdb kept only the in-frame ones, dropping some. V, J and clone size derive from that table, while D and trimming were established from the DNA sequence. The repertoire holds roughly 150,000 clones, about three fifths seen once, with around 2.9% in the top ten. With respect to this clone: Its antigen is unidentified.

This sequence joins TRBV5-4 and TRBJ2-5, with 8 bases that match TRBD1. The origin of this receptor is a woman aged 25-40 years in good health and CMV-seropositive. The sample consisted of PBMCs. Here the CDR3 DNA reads TGTGCCAGCAGCTACGACAGGGGAGCGACCCAGTACTTC. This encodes CASSYDRGATQYF.